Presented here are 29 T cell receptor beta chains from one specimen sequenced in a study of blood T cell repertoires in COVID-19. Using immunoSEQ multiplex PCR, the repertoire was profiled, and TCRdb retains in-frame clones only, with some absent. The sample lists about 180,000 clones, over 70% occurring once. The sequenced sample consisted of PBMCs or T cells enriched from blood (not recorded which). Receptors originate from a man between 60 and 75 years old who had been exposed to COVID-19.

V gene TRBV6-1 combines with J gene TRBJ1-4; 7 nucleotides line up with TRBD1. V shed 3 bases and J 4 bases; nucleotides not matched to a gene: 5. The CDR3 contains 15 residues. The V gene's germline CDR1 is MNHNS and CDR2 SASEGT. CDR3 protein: CASSEGTAFNEKLFF. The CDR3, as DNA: TGTGCCAGCAGTGAGGGGACAGCGTTTAATGAAAAACTGTTTTTT.

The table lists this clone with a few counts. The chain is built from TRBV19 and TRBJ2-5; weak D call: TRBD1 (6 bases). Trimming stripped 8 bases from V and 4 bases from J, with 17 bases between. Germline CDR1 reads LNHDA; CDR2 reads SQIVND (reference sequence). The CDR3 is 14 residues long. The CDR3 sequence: CASRMTGVGETQYF. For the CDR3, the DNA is TGTGCCAGTCGCATGACAGGTGTTGGAGAGACCCAGTACTTC.

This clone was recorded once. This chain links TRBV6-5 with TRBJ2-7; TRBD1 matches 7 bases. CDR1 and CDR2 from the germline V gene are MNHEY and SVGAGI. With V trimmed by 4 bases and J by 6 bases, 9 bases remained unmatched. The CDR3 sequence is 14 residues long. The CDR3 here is CASSWVRQGPEQYF. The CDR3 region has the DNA TGTGCCAGCAGTTGGGTGAGACAGGGCCCCGAGCAGTACTTC.

Here the CDR3 DNA reads TGTGCCAGCAGCAAGCGGGGTTCTGGAAACACCATATATTTT. Amino acid sequence: CASSKRGSGNTIYF. The chain joins TRBV5-6 to TRBJ1-3; D is undetermined. The ends were cut back, 4 bases at V and 1 base at J, with 9 bases in the middle. This CDR3 is built from 14 residues. Germline V gene data show CDR1 as SGHDT and CDR2 as YYEEEE.

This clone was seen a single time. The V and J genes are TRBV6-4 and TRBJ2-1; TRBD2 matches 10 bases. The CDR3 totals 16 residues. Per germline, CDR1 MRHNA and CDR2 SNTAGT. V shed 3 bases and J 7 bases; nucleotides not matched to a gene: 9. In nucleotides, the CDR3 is TGTGCCAGCAGTGATTGGAGCGGGAGGGCCCGGAATGAGCAGTTCTTC. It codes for CASSDWSGRARNEQFF.

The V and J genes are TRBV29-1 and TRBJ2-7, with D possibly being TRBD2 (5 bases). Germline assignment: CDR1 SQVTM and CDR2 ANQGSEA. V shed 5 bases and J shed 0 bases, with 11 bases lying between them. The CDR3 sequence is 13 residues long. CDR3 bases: TGCAGCGTTACCGGACTGACCTCCTACGAGCAGTACTTC. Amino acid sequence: CSVTGLTSYEQYF.

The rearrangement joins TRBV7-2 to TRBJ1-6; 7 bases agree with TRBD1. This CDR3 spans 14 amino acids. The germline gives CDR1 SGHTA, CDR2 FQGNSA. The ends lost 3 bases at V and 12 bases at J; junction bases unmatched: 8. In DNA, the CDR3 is TGTGCCAGCAGCTTGGGTCAGGGGGTACGACCCCTCCACTTT. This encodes CASSLGQGVRPLHF.

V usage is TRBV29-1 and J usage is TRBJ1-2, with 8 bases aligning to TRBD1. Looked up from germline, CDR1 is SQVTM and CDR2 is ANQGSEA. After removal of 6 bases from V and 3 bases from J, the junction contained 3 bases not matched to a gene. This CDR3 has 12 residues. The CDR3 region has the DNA TGCAGCGTCAGGGGGCCATACTATGGCTACACCTTC. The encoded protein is CSVRGPYYGYTF. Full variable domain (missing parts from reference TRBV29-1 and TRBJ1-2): SAVISQKPSRDICQRGTSLTIQCQVDSQVTMMFWYRQQPGQSLTLIATANQGSEATYESGFVIDKFPISRPNLTFSTLTVSNMSPEDSSIYLCSVRGPYYGYTFGSGTRLTVV.

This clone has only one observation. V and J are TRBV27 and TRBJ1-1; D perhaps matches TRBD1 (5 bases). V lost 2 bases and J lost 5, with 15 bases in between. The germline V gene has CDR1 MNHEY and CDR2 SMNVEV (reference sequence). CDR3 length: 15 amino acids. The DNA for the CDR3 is TGTGCCAGCAGTTTACTAAGGGGCGCAGGGACTGAAGCTTTCTTT. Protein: CASSLLRGAGTEAFF.

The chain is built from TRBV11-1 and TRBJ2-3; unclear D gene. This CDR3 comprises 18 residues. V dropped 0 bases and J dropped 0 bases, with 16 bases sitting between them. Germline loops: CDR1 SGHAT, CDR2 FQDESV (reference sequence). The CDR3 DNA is TGTGCCAGCAGCTTAGCCGTTAAGAGGAAAGCGAGCACAGATACGCAGTATTTT. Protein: CASSLAVKRKASTDTQYF. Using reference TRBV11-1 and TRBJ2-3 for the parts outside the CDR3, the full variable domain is EAEVAQSPRYKITEKSQAVAFWCDPISGHATLYWYRQILGQGPELLVQFQDESVVDDSQLPKDRFSAERLKGVDSTLKIQPAELGDSAMYLCASSLAVKRKASTDTQYFGPGTRLTVL.

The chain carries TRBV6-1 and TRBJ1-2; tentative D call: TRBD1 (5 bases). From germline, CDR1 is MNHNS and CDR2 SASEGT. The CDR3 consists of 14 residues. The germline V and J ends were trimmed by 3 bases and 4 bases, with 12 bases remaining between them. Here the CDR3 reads CASSEIRGSYGYTF. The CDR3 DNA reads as TGTGCCAGCAGTGAGATCCGGGGGAGCTATGGCTACACCTTC.

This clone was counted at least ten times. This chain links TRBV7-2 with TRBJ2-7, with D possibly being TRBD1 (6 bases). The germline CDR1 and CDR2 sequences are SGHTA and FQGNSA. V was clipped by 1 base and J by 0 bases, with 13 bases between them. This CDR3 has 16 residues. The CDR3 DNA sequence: TGTGCCAGCAGCTTAGACGGTGCAGGGGTCTCCTACGAGCAGTACTTC. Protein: CASSLDGAGVSYEQYF.

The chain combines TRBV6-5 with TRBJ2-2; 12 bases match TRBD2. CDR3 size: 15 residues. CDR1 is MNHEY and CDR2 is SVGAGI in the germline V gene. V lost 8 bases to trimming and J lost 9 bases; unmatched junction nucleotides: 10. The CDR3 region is CASRGLAGTDRELFF. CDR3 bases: TGTGCCAGCCGAGGACTAGCGGGGACCGATCGGGAGCTGTTTTTT.

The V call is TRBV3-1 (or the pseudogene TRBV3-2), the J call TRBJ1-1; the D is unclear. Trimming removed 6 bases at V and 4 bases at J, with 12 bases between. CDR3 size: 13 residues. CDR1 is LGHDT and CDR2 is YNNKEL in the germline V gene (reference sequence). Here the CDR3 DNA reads TGTGCCAGCAGTCTCCAGAGGAGCACTGAAGCTTTCTTT. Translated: CASSLQRSTEAFF.

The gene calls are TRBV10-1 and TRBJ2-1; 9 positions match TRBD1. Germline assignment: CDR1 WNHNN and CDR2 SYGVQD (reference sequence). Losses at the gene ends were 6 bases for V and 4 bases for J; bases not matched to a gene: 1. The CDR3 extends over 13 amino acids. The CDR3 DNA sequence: TGCGCCAGCAGGGACAGGGGTTACAATGAGCAGTTCTTC. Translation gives CASRDRGYNEQFF.

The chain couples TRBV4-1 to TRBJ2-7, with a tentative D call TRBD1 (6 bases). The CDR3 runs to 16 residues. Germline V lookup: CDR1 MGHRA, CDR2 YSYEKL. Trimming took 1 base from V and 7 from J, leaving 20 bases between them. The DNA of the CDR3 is TGCGCCAGCAGCCAAGTAGGGGGTCGCCCGGGTTGGGAGCAGTACTTC. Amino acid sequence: CASSQVGGRPGWEQYF.

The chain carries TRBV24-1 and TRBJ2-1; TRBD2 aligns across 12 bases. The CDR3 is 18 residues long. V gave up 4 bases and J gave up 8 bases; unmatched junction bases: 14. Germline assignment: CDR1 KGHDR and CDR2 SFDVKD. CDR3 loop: CATSDPKTTSGSWDEQFF. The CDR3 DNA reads TGTGCCACCAGTGACCCCAAAACGACTAGCGGGAGTTGGGATGAGCAGTTCTTC.

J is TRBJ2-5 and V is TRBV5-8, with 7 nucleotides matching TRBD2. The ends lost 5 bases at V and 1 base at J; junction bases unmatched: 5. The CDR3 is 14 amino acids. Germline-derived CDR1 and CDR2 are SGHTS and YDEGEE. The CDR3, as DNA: TGTGCCAGCAGTTTTGGGGGGGGCCAAGAGACCCAGTACTTC. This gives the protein CASSFGGGQETQYF.

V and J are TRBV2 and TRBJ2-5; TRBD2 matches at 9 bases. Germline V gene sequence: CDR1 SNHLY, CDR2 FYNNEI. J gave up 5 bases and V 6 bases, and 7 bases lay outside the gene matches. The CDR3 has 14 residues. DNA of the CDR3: TGTGCCAGCAGGGGGACTAGCAGTTTCGAGACCCAGTACTTC. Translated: CASRGTSSFETQYF.

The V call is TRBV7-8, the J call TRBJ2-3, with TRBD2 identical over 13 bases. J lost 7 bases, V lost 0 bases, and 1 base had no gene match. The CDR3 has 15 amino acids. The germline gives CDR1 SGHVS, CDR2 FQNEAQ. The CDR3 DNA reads TGTGCCAGCAGCTTAGCGGGACTAGCGGGAAATACGCAGTATTTT. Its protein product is CASSLAGLAGNTQYF.

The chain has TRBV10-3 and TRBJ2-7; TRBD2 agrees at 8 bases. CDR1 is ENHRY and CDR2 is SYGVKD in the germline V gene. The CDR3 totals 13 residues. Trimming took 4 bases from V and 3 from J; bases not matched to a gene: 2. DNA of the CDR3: TGTGCCATCAGTGTGGCGGGAGGCTACGAGCAGTACTTC. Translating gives CAISVAGGYEQYF.

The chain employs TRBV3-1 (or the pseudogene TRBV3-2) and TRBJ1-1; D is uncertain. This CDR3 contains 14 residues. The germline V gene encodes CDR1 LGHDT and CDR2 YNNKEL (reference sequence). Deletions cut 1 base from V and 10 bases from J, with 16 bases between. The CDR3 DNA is TGTGCCAGCAGCCAAGCCCTGAGAGGTGCGAGAGCTTTCTTT. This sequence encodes CASSQALRGARAFF.

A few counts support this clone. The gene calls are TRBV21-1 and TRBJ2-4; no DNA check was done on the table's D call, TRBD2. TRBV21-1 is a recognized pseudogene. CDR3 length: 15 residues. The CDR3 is CASSKGRHYKNIQYF. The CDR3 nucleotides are TGTGCCAGCAGCAAAGGTAGGCACTACAAAAACATTCAGTACTTC.

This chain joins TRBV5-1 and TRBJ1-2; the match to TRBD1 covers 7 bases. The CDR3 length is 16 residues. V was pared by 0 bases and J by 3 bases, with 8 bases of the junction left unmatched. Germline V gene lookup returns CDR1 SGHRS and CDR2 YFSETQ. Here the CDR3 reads CASSLVGGSSDYGYTF. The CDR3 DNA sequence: TGCGCCAGCAGCTTGGTAGGGGGCTCCTCGGACTATGGCTACACCTTC.

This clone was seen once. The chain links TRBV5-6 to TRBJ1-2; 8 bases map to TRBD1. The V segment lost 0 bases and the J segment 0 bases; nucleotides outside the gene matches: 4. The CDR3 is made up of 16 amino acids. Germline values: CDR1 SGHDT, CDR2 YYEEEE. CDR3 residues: CASSLGTGIANYGYTF. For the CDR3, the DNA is TGTGCCAGCAGCTTGGGGACAGGGATAGCTAACTATGGCTACACCTTC.

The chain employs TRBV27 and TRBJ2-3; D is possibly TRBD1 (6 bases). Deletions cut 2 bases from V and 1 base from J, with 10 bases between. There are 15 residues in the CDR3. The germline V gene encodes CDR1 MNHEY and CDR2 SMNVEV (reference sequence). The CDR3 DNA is TGTGCCAGCAGTTTACTGGGGGCCGGCACAGATACGCAGTATTTT. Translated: CASSLLGAGTDTQYF.

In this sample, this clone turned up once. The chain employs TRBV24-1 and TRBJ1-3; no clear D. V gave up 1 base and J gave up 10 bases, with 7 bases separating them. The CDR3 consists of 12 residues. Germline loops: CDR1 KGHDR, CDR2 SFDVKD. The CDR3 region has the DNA TGTGCCACCAGTGATTTTGGAGGGACCATATATTTT. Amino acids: CATSDFGGTIYF.

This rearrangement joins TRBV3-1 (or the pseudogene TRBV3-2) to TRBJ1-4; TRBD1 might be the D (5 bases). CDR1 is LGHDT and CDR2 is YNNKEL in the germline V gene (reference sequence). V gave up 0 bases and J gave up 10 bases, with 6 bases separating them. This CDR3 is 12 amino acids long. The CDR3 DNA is TGTGCCAGCAGCCAAGAGGGGGGAAAACTGTTTTTT. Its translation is CASSQEGGKLFF.

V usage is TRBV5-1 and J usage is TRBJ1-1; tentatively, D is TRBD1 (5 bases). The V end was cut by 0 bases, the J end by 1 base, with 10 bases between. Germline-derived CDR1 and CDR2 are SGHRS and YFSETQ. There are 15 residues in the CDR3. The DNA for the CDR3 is TGCGCCAGCAGCTTGGAGGGGAACCAGAACACTGAAGCTTTCTTT. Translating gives CASSLEGNQNTEAFF.